This TCR beta chain was sequenced in a study of blood T cell repertoires in COVID-19. The CDR3 is made up of 15 amino acids. CDR1 and CDR2 (germline): LNHDA, SQIVND (reference sequence). After removal of 6 bases from V and 3 bases from J, the junction contained 9 bases not matched to a gene. Measured with immunoSEQ multiplex PCR; TCRdb has only the in-frame clones, and not every one. The data hold more than 100,000 clones, with 90% observed a single time. The chain uses TRBV19 and TRBJ2-3; TRBD1 aligns across 7 bases. The sample consisted of peripheral blood. The receptor was isolated from a woman aged 55-70 years with COVID-19, enrolled during active disease. The CDR3 sequence is CASSSGNRGTDTQYF. CDR3 nucleotides: TGTGCCAGTAGCTCCGGGAACAGGGGAACAGATACGCAGTATTTT.